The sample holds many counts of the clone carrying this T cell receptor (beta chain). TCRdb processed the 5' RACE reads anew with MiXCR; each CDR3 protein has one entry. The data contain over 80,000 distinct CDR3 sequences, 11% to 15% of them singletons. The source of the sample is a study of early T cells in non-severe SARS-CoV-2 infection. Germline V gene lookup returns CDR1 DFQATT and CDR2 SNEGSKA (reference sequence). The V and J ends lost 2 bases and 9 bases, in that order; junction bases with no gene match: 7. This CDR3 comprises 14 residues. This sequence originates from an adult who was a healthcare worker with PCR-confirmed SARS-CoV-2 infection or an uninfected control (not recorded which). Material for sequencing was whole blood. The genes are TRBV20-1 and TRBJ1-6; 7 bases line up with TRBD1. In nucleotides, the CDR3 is TGCAGTGCTAGAACTGACAGGGACTCTTCACCCCTCCACTTT. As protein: CSARTDRDSSPLHF.